A single sample gave rise to the 27 T cell receptor beta chains below, sequenced in a study of beta chain features in type 1 diabetes. Reverse transcribing all isolated RNA meant expressed TCRB transcripts were sequenced. Profiling relied on immunoSEQ multiplex PCR, and the TCRdb table lists in-frame clones only, not all of them. The table includes 200,000 to 250,000 clones, 25% to 30% detected once. Sequences were obtained from central memory CD4+ T cells from blood. These receptors came from a young man in good health.

This clone has more than one count but fewer than ten. Other nucleotide sequences in the sample specify the same CDR3. The gene calls are TRBV7-9 and TRBJ1-1; no definite D call. The CDR3 loop spans 13 amino acids. CDR1 SEHNR and CDR2 FQNEAQ come from the germline V gene (reference sequence). The ends were cut back, 2 bases at V and 1 base at J, with 5 bases in the middle. The CDR3 sequence is CASSLTGNTEAFF. CDR3 nucleotides: TGTGCCAGCAGCTTAACGGGGAACACTGAAGCTTTCTTT.

The rearrangement uses TRBV27 and TRBJ2-1, with D perhaps TRBD1 (6 bases). This CDR3 contains 14 residues. Germline assignment: CDR1 MNHEY and CDR2 SMNVEV (reference sequence). Trimming left V 6 bases short and J 9 bases short, with 18 bases between. The DNA of the CDR3 is TGTGCCAGCAGGGGACATGGGTCCCCGTTTGAGCAGTTCTTC. Translating gives CASRGHGSPFEQFF.

The rearrangement links TRBV25-1 to TRBJ2-7; no clear D. The V and J ends lost 6 bases and 3 bases respectively, with 9 bases between them. The V gene's germline CDR1 is MGHDK and CDR2 SYGVNS. This CDR3 has 12 amino acids. The CDR3 sequence: CASRDPGYEQYF. CDR3 DNA sequence: TGTGCCAGCAGGGACCCAGGCTACGAGCAGTACTTC.

This chain connects TRBV28 to TRBJ2-7, with D uncertain. V lost 3 bases to trimming and J lost 4 bases, with 4 bases between them. The CDR3 is 11 residues long. Germline values: CDR1 MDHEN, CDR2 SYDVKM. The CDR3 sequence: CASSLAYEQYF. CDR3 coding DNA: TGTGCCAGCAGTTTGGCGTACGAGCAGTACTTC.

The rearrangement links TRBV4-1 to TRBJ2-5; 10 nucleotides line up with TRBD2. Germline V gene data show CDR1 as MGHRA and CDR2 as YSYEKL. The CDR3 contains 18 residues. Losses at the gene ends were 4 bases for V and 0 bases for J; bases not matched to a gene: 11. For the CDR3, the DNA is TGCGCCAGCAGCCCTCTAAACCCCACTAGCGGGGACCAAGAGACCCAGTACTTC. Protein: CASSPLNPTSGDQETQYF.

This clone was observed a handful of times. V usage is TRBV25-1 and J usage is TRBJ1-2, with D unresolved. V shed 3 bases and J shed 5 bases, with 7 bases lying between them. Germline CDR1 is MGHDK and CDR2 is SYGVNS. The CDR3 runs 12 residues. CDR3 sequence: CASSDTGYGYTF. The CDR3 DNA is TGTGCCAGCAGTGATACGGGGTATGGCTACACCTTC.

This clone appeared a few times. This chain uses TRBV19 with TRBJ2-6; D is unresolved. This CDR3 is built from 15 residues. Germline V CDR1 and CDR2: LNHDA, SQIVND (reference sequence). Deletions cut 0 bases from V and 2 bases from J, with 5 bases between. The DNA for the CDR3 is TGTGCCAGTAGTATAGAGGCAGCTGGGGCCAACGTCCTGACTTTC. It codes for CASSIEAAGANVLTF. Together with reference TRBV19 and TRBJ2-6, the CDR3 gives the full variable domain: DGGITQSPKYLFRKEGQNVTLSCEQNLNHDAMYWYRQDPGQGLRLIYYSQIVNDFQKGDIAEGYSVSREKKESFPLTVTSAQKNPTAFYLCASSIEAAGANVLTFGAGSRLTVL.

This clone showed up just a few times. J is TRBJ1-1 and V is TRBV28; tentatively, D is TRBD1 (6 bases). The CDR3 loop spans 13 amino acids. Trimming pared 5 bases from V and 8 bases from J, leaving 15 bases between. Germline values: CDR1 MDHEN, CDR2 SYDVKM. The CDR3 DNA follows: TGTGCCAGCAGTGGGACACCGCTCGGCGAAGCTTTCTTT. Protein: CASSGTPLGEAFF.

V gene TRBV11-2 combines with J gene TRBJ2-3, with 7 bases aligning to TRBD2. Germline lookup yields CDR1 SGHAT and CDR2 FQNNGV. V shed 8 bases and J 1 base; nucleotides not matched to a gene: 6. This CDR3 region has 14 residues. The CDR3 protein is CASAKRGRTDTQYF. The DNA for the CDR3 is TGTGCCAGCGCCAAGCGGGGCCGCACAGATACGCAGTATTTT.

This clone was seen a few times. CDR3 residues: CASSPAVGSGTQYF. CDR3 nucleotides: TGTGCCAGCAGCCCCGCGGTGGGCAGCGGGACCCAGTACTTC. The V gene is TRBV7-2, the J gene TRBJ2-5, with D possibly being TRBD2 (5 bases). Germline V gene lookup returns CDR1 SGHTA and CDR2 FQGNSA. The CDR3 loop spans 14 amino acids. V gave up 5 bases and J gave up 7 bases, with 17 bases separating them.

This sequence joins TRBV25-1 and TRBJ2-3; TRBD2 might be the D (5 bases). With 0 bases removed from V and 5 bases from J, the gap between germline ends came to 9 bases. CDR1 is MGHDK, CDR2 SYGVNS, per germline. The CDR3 length is 14 residues. Here the CDR3 reads CASSEYTRGDTQYF. In DNA form, the CDR3 reads TGTGCCAGCAGTGAATACACACGGGGAGATACGCAGTATTTT.

In its sample, this clone was seen a few times. The chain couples TRBV7-9 to TRBJ1-2, with a tentative D call TRBD1 (5 bases). CDR3 size: 12 residues. V was shortened by 5 bases and J by 7 bases, with 11 bases between the two germline ends. The germline gives CDR1 SEHNR, CDR2 FQNEAQ (reference sequence). CDR3 in DNA: TGTGCCAGCAGCCGGGACTCGGGTGGCTACACCTTC. Translating it yields CASSRDSGGYTF.

The J gene is TRBJ1-1, the V gene TRBV10-3; unclear D gene. The CDR3 contains 13 residues. Trimming pared 2 bases from V and 0 bases from J, leaving 4 bases between. Germline V gene data show CDR1 as ENHRY and CDR2 as SYGVKD. CDR3 region: CAISEELNTEAFF. CDR3 nucleotides: TGTGCCATCAGTGAGGAGTTGAACACTGAAGCTTTCTTT.

CDR3 in DNA: TGTGCTAGTGGTTTGGTACGAGAGTGGGGCACAGATACGCAGTATTTT. Its protein is CASGLVREWGTDTQYF. The rearrangement links TRBV12-5 to TRBJ2-3; D remains ambiguous. The CDR3 is 16 residues long. Trimming removed 0 bases from V and 1 base from J, with 11 bases in between. Germline V CDR1 and CDR2: LGHNT, FRNRAP. The variable domain in full, completed from reference TRBV12-5 and TRBJ2-3, reads DARVTQTPRHKVTEMGQEVTMRCQPILGHNTVFWYRQTMMQGLELLAYFRNRAPLDDSGMPKDRFSAEMPDATLATLKIQPSEPRDSAVYFCASGLVREWGTDTQYFGPGTRLTVL.

V gene TRBV6-6 combines with J gene TRBJ2-7; D not certain. This CDR3 has 14 residues. CDR1 is MNHNY and CDR2 is SVGAGI in the germline V gene (reference sequence). With 5 bases removed from V and 1 base from J, the gap between germline ends came to 12 bases. The DNA of the CDR3 is TGTGCCAGCAGTAGATCTTCCGGATCCTACGAGCAGTACTTC. It codes for CASSRSSGSYEQYF.

To note about this clone: Given a far larger clone just one base away, this is likely a sequencing read error. CDR3 amino acids: CAGSVVMNEQFF. CDR3 sequence (DNA): TGTGCCGGGAGTGTGGTAATGAATGAGCAGTTCTTC. J is TRBJ2-1 and V is TRBV30, with D perhaps TRBD2 (5 bases). The CDR3 consists of 12 residues. Germline V CDR1 and CDR2: GTSNPN, SVGIG (reference sequence).

This clone was seen repeatedly, ten times or more. V is TRBV28 and J is TRBJ1-1, with D possibly matching TRBD1 (5 bases). CDR3 length: 14 amino acids. Trimming removed 5 bases from V and 0 bases from J, with 10 bases in between. From germline, CDR1 is MDHEN and CDR2 SYDVKM. The CDR3 spells CASSGHSMNTEAFF. Written as DNA, the CDR3 is TGTGCCAGCAGTGGACATTCCATGAACACTGAAGCTTTCTTT.

The DNA of the CDR3 is TGTGCCAGTACCCAGGGGGTCGGGGCACAGCCCCAGCATTTT. Translation: CASTQGVGAQPQHF. This chain uses TRBV19 with TRBJ1-5; 7 nucleotides match TRBD1. The CDR3 is 14 residues long. The ends lost 7 bases at V and 7 bases at J; junction bases unmatched: 10. The V gene's germline CDR1 is LNHDA and CDR2 SQIVND (reference sequence).

This clone was picked up a small number of times. This sequence joins TRBV7-2 and TRBJ2-4; D is ambiguous. Trimming shortened V by 5 bases and J by 8 bases, and 16 bases separated the two germline ends. CDR1 is SGHTA and CDR2 is FQGNSA in the germline V gene. The length of the CDR3 is 14 residues. The CDR3: CASSPEWGSDIQYF. The CDR3 nucleotides are TGTGCCAGCAGCCCTGAATGGGGTAGTGACATTCAGTACTTC.

The chain combines TRBV18 with TRBJ2-1; 12 bases line up with TRBD2. The CDR3 spans 15 residues. Germline lookup yields CDR1 KGHSH and CDR2 LQKENI. V was pared by 3 bases and J by 5 bases, with 2 bases of the junction left unmatched. The CDR3 DNA is TGTGCCAGCTCACCTCTAGCGGGAGGGAACAATGAGCAGTTCTTC. Its translation: CASSPLAGGNNEQFF.

The chain uses TRBV27 and TRBJ2-1; 8 nucleotides agree with TRBD1. CDR3 length equals 15 residues. Unmatched junction bases numbered 5, after V lost 6 bases and J lost 1 base. Germline CDR1 is MNHEY and CDR2 is SMNVEV (reference sequence). In nucleotides, the CDR3 is TGTGCCAGCAGGAGTGGACAGGGATCCTACAATGAGCAGTTCTTC. It codes for CASRSGQGSYNEQFF.

This clone was seen a few times. J is TRBJ1-1 and V is TRBV30; D unclear. This CDR3 has 13 amino acids. Trimming removed 6 bases at V and 6 bases at J, with 17 bases between. Germline values: CDR1 GTSNPN, CDR2 SVGIG (reference sequence). CDR3: CACSSQVVAEAFF. As DNA, the CDR3 is TGTGCCTGCAGTTCGCAGGTTGTAGCTGAAGCTTTCTTT.

This clone is a singleton in its sample. This chain connects TRBV4-3 to TRBJ2-5; possibly TRBD1 for D (6 bases). Between the trimmed V and J ends, which lost 0 bases and 4 bases, there was a span of 12 bases. Germline-derived CDR1 and CDR2 are LGHNA and YSLEER. The CDR3 covers 15 residues. The CDR3: CASSQDYSGAETQYF. Here the CDR3 DNA reads TGCGCCAGCAGCCAAGATTATTCAGGGGCAGAGACCCAGTACTTC.

This clone came up once. This chain joins TRBV10-3 and TRBJ2-2, with D tentatively TRBD1 (5 bases). Germline values: CDR1 ENHRY, CDR2 SYGVKD. The CDR3 length is 13 residues. V lost 7 bases to trimming and J lost 1 base, with 7 bases between them. CDR3 DNA sequence: TGTGCCATCAACAGGTTGAACACCGGGGAGCTGTTTTTT. It specifies CAINRLNTGELFF.

The genes are TRBV29-1 and TRBJ1-5; D not certain. In germline, CDR1 is SQVTM, CDR2 ANQGSEA. The germline V and J ends were trimmed by 0 bases and 3 bases, with 12 bases remaining between them. The CDR3 is 15 residues long. The CDR3 reads CSVEDGNGPNQPQHF. CDR3 sequence (DNA): TGCAGCGTTGAAGATGGAAACGGCCCCAATCAGCCCCAGCATTTT.

The V call is TRBV29-1, the J call TRBJ1-5; 7 bases are shared with TRBD1. The CDR3 covers 14 residues. Germline lookup yields CDR1 SQVTM and CDR2 ANQGSEA. V dropped 7 bases and J dropped 2; count of bases not matched to a gene: 8. CDR3 region: CSAQTGKGNQPQHF. CDR3 sequence (DNA): TGCAGCGCCCAGACAGGGAAGGGCAATCAGCCCCAGCATTTT.

The CDR3 DNA follows: TGCGCCAGCAGCCCACGACAGGGGGCAGAGACCCAGTACTTC. It specifies CASSPRQGAETQYF. The genes are TRBV5-1 and TRBJ2-5, with 10 bases identical to TRBD1. Germline values: CDR1 SGHRS, CDR2 YFSETQ. The CDR3 has 14 residues. V lost 4 bases to trimming and J lost 4 bases; unmatched junction nucleotides: 4. Supplemented by reference TRBV5-1 and TRBJ2-5, the full variable domain reads KAGVTQTPRYLIKTRGQQVTLSCSPISGHRSVSWYQQTPGQGLQFLFEYFSETQRNKGNFPGRFSGRQFSNSRSEMNVSTLELGDSALYLCASSPRQGAETQYFGPGTRLLVL.